This T cell receptor (beta chain) stems from a study of cytomegalovirus exposure and HLA in healthy donors. General study results and limits: It was taken for granted in presence/absence analyses that sequencing depth across donors was roughly uniform.

These donors counted as nominally healthy when sampled, but unrecorded immune exposures were likely. Of note for this clone: Its antigen is not identified.

The PCR had 60 Vbeta and 13 Jbeta primers. Only in-frame clones appear in the TCRdb table, and some are missing; sequencing was by immunoSEQ multiplex PCR. The sample has about 220,000 clones; approximately 82% are singletons. The CDR3 totals 17 residues. Trimming at V came to 4 bases and at J to 2 bases, leaving 12 bases not matched to a gene. Germline assignment: CDR1 ENHRY and CDR2 SYGVKD. The J gene is TRBJ2-7, the V gene TRBV10-3; TRBD2 matches 9 bases. Sequencing input: PBMCs. The receptor's source is a man between 18 and 35 years old in good health and CMV-seronegative. CDR3 nucleotide sequence: TGTGCCATCAGTGGGTCTTGGGGGCTAGCGGGGACCTACGAGCAGTACTTC. This gives the protein CAISGSWGLAGTYEQYF.